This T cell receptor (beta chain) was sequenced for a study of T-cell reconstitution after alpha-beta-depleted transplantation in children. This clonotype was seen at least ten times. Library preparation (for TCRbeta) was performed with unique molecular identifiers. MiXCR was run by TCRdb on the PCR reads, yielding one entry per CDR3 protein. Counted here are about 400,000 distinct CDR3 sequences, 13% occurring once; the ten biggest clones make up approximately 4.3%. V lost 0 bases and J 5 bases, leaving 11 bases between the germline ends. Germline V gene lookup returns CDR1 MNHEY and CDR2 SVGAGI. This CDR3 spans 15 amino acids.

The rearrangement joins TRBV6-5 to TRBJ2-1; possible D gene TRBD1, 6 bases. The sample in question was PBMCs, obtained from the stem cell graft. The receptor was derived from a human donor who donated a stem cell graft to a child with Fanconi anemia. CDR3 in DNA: TGTGCCAGCAGTTACTCGGTTGGACAGCACAATGAGCAGTTCTTC. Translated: CASSYSVGQHNEQFF.